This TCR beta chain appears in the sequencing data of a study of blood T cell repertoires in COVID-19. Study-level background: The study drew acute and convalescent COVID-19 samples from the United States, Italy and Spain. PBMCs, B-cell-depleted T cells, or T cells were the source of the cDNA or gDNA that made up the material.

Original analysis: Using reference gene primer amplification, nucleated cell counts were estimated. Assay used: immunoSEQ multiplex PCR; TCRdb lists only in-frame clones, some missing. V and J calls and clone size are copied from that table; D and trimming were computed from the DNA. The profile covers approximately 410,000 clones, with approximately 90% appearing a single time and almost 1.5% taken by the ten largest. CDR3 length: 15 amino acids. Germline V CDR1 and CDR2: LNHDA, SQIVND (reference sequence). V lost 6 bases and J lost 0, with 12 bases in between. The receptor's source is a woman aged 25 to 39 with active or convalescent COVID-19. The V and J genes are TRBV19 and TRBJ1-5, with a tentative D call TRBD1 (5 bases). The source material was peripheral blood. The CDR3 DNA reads TGTGCCAGTAGCACCGGGGGATATAGCAATCAGCCCCAGCATTTT. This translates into CASSTGGYSNQPQHF.